Listed here is a single TCR beta chain. This entry belongs to a study of blood T cell repertoires in COVID-19. Some clones are missing from TCRdb's copy, which holds only in-frame ones; the method was immunoSEQ multiplex PCR. The sample gives some 250,000 clones, about 86% of which show up once; less than 5.5% is in the top ten. The sample comprised peripheral blood. The TCR sequence derives from a man over 45 with active or convalescent COVID-19.

The CDR3 reads CSARQGAQTEAFF. The CDR3, as DNA: TGCAGCGCCCGACAGGGGGCGCAGACTGAAGCTTTCTTT. The V call is TRBV29-1, the J call TRBJ1-1; TRBD1 matches at 10 bases. Germline CDR1 is SQVTM and CDR2 is ANQGSEA. V lost 7 bases, J lost 5 bases, and 7 bases stayed unmatched. CDR3 length: 13 amino acids.